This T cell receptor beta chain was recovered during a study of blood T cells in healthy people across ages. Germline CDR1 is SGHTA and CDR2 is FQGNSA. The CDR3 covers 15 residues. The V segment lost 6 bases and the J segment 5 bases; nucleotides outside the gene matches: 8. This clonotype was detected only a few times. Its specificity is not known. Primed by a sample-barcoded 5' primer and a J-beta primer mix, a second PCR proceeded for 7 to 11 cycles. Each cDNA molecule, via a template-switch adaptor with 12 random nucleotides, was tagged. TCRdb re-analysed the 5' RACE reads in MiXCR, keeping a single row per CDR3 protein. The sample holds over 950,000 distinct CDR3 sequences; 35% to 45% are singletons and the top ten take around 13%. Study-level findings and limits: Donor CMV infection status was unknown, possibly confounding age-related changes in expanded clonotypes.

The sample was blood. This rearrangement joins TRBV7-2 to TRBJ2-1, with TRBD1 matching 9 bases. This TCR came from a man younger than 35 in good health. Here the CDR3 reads CASRGTGTGHNEQFF. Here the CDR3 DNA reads TGTGCCAGCAGGGGTACCGGGACAGGGCACAATGAGCAGTTCTTC.